This TCR gamma chain appears in the sequencing data of a study of intestinal T cells in coeliac disease (dated by TCRdb to 2018 to 2021). For context, the study as a whole: Coeliac patients were much younger than controls, with mean ages of about 16.0 versus 59 years in the TRG cohort. The TCR-delta (TRD) cohort included duodenal biopsies from approximately 11 coeliac disease patients and approximately 11 non-coeliac controls. A second, larger TCR-gamma (TRG) cohort included duodenal biopsies from 33 coeliac disease patients and about 20 non-coeliac controls.

To prepare the library, multiplex PCR was applied. Reads for this sample came from an Ion Torrent PGM. TRG repertoires were amplified from around 200 ng of biopsy DNA with the LymphoTrack kit, in which Illumina adapters are carried by the primers. After purification with AMPure XP beads and quantification on a 2100 Bioanalyzer, the TRG amplicons were pooled in equimolar amounts. Sequencing of TRG libraries was performed on an Ion PGM instrument. Processing in the source paper ran as follows. Using FastX, any read was removed if more than 10% of its nucleotides had quality scores below the third quartile calculated per patient. IMGT/HighV-QUEST was used to align the reads, assigning V, D and J genes, identifying CDR3 regions and assessing functionality. Sequences were converted to amino acids, and every sequence predicted to be non-functional was removed. CDR3s were split into kmers, with and without positional annotation; kmer frequencies underwent PCA, and samples were clustered using all 1023 combinations of PCs 1-10. Classification was validated by leave-one-out cross-validation, in which parameters were re-optimised on the remaining samples each time. Shannon diversity was calculated using the vegan R package from repeated random subsamples equal to the lowest read count. Via CATT, TCRdb reprocessed the public reads, and rows with identical DNA were then joined. TCRdb, rather than the study authors, made the V and J calls. In all, the sample holds 600 to 850 gamma-chain clones, and 49% of those were seen once. The biggest ten clones account for 15% to 20% of the sample.

As for this clone: Its specific antigen is unknown. No qualities accompany the bases; no much larger clone lies one base away.

Genomic DNA was extracted with the QIAamp DNA FFPE tissue kit from ten 5-um FFPE scrolls per case. To test whether coeliac disease could be classified from the TCR repertoire, the study used duodenal biopsies that were formalin-fixed paraffin-embedded, fully anonymised, and surplus to diagnostic needs. The controls had upper endoscopy for reflux, dyspepsia or gastritis, and there was no clinical or histological suspicion of coeliac disease in any of the controls. What the study reported, not specific to this receptor: TRD kmer-based clustering correctly classified all 20 or so biopsies in training, with a reported leave-one-out accuracy of over 75%. FFPE-derived DNA was found to be relatively degraded, and loss of a proportion of TCR sequences in each sample was likely caused by this degradation. TRG clustering correctly classified most of the roughly 54 biopsies (about 94%), with a reported leave-one-out accuracy of roughly 87%. There was no way to tell repeated CDR3 amino acid sequences apart from PCR duplicates. The coeliac group and the control group were significantly different in age, but an analysis split by age did not give significant classification.

Including cysteine and phenylalanine, the CDR3 has 18 amino acids. The kept DNA is CDR3 alone, 54 bases in frame from the first base. V is cut back by 9 bases and J by 0 bases, with 16 bases in the junction unmatched. The sample consisted of a duodenal biopsy. This TCR derives from a human donor who served as a control with a normal duodenal biopsy, not a healthy volunteer. The V and J segments used are TRGV11 and TRGJP2. TRGV11 is marked as an open reading frame, function uncertain. Here the CDR3 is given as CACWVVSTGYSSDWIKTF. Here is the DNA: TGTGCCTGCTGGGTAGTTAGCACGGGGTATAGTAGTGATTGGATCAAGACGTTT.